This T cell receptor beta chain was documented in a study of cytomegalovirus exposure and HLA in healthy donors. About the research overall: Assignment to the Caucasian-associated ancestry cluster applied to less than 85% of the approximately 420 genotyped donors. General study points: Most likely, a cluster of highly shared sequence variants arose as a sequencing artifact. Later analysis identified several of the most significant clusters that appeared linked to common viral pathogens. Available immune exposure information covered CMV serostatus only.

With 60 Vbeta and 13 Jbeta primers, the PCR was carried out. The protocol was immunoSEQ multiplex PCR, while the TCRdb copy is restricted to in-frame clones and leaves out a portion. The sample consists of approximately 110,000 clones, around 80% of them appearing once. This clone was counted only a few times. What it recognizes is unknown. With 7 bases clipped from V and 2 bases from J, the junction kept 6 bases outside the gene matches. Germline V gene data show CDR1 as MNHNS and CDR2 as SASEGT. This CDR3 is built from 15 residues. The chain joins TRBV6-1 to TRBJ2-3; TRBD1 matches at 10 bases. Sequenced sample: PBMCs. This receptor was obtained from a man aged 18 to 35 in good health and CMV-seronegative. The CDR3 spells CASIETGGPTDTQYF. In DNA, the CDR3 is TGTGCCAGCATTGAGACAGGGGGCCCCACAGATACGCAGTATTTT.